These T cell receptor beta chains were read from a single sample in a study of blood T cell repertoires in COVID-19. Clones were sequenced by immunoSEQ multiplex PCR, and TCRdb holds only the in-frame ones, with some missing. In the table there are around 46,000 clones, approximately 83% of which are singletons. The specimen sequenced was peripheral blood. The receptors derive from a man in his sixties or seventies with acute or convalescent COVID-19. Each CDR3 is given with its conserved first and last residue. A D gene is named only where the DNA matches it firmly. Size tells how often a clone was seen (once, few, many) or the class of an expanded clone, and some rows leave it out.

d_gene: .; abundance: .; v_gene: TRBV15; j_gene: TRBJ1-4; CDR3aa: CATSRPRDTLSF; CDR3nt: TGTGCCACCAGCAGACCTCGGGACACCCTGTCGTTT
d_gene: .; abundance: .; v_gene: TRBV28; j_gene: TRBJ1-5; CDR3aa: CASSLRRQPNQPQHF; CDR3nt: TGTGCCAGCAGTTTAAGGAGGCAGCCAAATCAGCCCCAGCATTTT
d_gene: .; abundance: .; v_gene: TRBV7-8; j_gene: TRBJ1-5; CDR3aa: CASSVDINQPQHF; CDR3nt: TGTGCCAGCAGCGTAGACATTAATCAGCCCCAGCATTTT
d_gene: .; abundance: .; v_gene: TRBV5-1; j_gene: TRBJ2-2; CDR3aa: CASSFSGVTGELFF; CDR3nt: TGCGCCAGCAGCTTCTCAGGGGTAACCGGGGAGCTGTTTTTT
d_gene: TRBD2; abundance: .; v_gene: TRBV4-2; j_gene: TRBJ2-7; CDR3aa: CASSLGVAGDYDHEQYF; CDR3nt: TGTGCCAGCAGCCTTGGGGTAGCGGGAGACTACGACCACGAGCAGTACTTC
d_gene: .; abundance: .; v_gene: TRBV6-5; j_gene: TRBJ1-1; CDR3aa: CASNGQLNTEAFF; CDR3nt: TGTGCCAGCAACGGACAGCTGAACACTGAAGCTTTCTTT
d_gene: TRBD1; abundance: .; v_gene: TRBV3-1/TRBV3-2; j_gene: TRBJ1-1; CDR3aa: CASSHRDRNAEAFF; CDR3nt: TGTGCCAGCAGCCATAGGGACAGGAACGCTGAAGCTTTCTTT
d_gene: .; abundance: .; v_gene: TRBV27; j_gene: TRBJ1-2; CDR3aa: CASSSLDALRATANYGYTF; CDR3nt: TGTGCCAGCAGCTCCCTTGACGCCCTCAGGGCTACAGCTAACTATGGCTACACCTTC
d_gene: TRBD2; abundance: few; v_gene: TRBV18; j_gene: TRBJ2-1; CDR3aa: CASSLELAGYNEQFF; CDR3nt: TGTGCCAGCTCCCTGGAACTAGCGGGGTACAATGAGCAGTTCTTC
d_gene: TRBD2; abundance: .; v_gene: TRBV9; j_gene: TRBJ2-7; CDR3aa: CASSVTSGYEQYF; CDR3nt: TGTGCCAGCAGCGTTACTAGCGGGTACGAGCAGTACTTC
d_gene: TRBD1; abundance: once; v_gene: TRBV6-5; j_gene: TRBJ2-3; CDR3aa: CASGRDRGDTQYF; CDR3nt: TGTGCCAGCGGCCGGGACAGGGGAGATACGCAGTATTTT
d_gene: .; abundance: .; v_gene: TRBV29-1; j_gene: TRBJ1-1; CDR3aa: CSVENPTAIGTEAFF; CDR3nt: TGCAGCGTTGAAAATCCGACAGCTATAGGCACTGAAGCTTTCTTT
d_gene: .; abundance: .; v_gene: TRBV7-8; j_gene: TRBJ1-6; CDR3aa: CASRGGVRNNSPLHF; CDR3nt: TGTGCCAGCCGAGGGGGGGTGCGGAATAATTCACCCCTCCACTTT
d_gene: TRBD1; abundance: .; v_gene: TRBV14; j_gene: TRBJ2-5; CDR3aa: CASTATGQGRPTQYF; CDR3nt: TGTGCCAGCACCGCGACGGGACAGGGGCGACCCACCCAGTACTTC
d_gene: TRBD1; abundance: once; v_gene: TRBV5-5; j_gene: TRBJ1-4; CDR3aa: CASSLILNRGGEKLFF; CDR3nt: TGTGCCAGCAGCTTGATTCTGAACAGGGGTGGGGAAAAACTGTTTTTT
d_gene: .; abundance: .; v_gene: TRBV6-5; j_gene: TRBJ2-3; CDR3aa: CASNSIFSTDTQYF; CDR3nt: TGTGCCAGCAACTCAATTTTTAGCACAGATACGCAGTATTTT
d_gene: .; abundance: .; v_gene: TRBV5-5; j_gene: TRBJ1-2; CDR3aa: CASSLGEGGYTF; CDR3nt: TGTGCCAGCAGCTTGGGCGAGGGTGGCTACACCTTC
d_gene: TRBD2; abundance: once; v_gene: TRBV3-1/TRBV3-2; j_gene: TRBJ2-7; CDR3aa: CASSQASGSLGEQYF; CDR3nt: TGTGCCAGCAGCCAGGCGAGCGGGAGTTTGGGCGAGCAGTACTTC
d_gene: .; abundance: .; v_gene: TRBV18; j_gene: TRBJ1-1; CDR3aa: CASSPEGVNTEAFF; CDR3nt: TGTGCCAGCTCACCAGAGGGGGTGAACACTGAAGCTTTCTTT
d_gene: .; abundance: .; v_gene: TRBV18; j_gene: TRBJ1-2; CDR3aa: CASSRSGRGKVGYGYTF; CDR3nt: TGTGCCAGCTCACGTTCGGGGAGGGGGAAGGTCGGCTATGGCTACACCTTC
d_gene: TRBD1; abundance: few; v_gene: TRBV28; j_gene: TRBJ1-2; CDR3aa: CASRLDRVNYGYTF; CDR3nt: TGTGCCAGCAGGCTAGACAGGGTAAACTATGGCTACACCTTC
d_gene: .; abundance: .; v_gene: TRBV7-2; j_gene: TRBJ2-3; CDR3aa: CASSFPTGLPDTQYF; CDR3nt: TGTGCCAGCAGCTTCCCAACAGGGCTGCCAGATACGCAGTATTTT
d_gene: .; abundance: .; v_gene: TRBV21-1; j_gene: TRBJ2-3; CDR3aa: CNPGVTDTQYF; CDR3nt: TGCAATCCGGGAGTCACAGATACGCAGTATTTT
d_gene: TRBD1; abundance: .; v_gene: TRBV6-6; j_gene: TRBJ1-3; CDR3aa: CASSAGTGVNTIYF; CDR3nt: TGTGCCAGCAGTGCCGGGACAGGGGTGAACACCATATATTTT
d_gene: .; abundance: .; v_gene: TRBV6-5; j_gene: TRBJ2-2; CDR3aa: CASRQALNTGELFF; CDR3nt: TGTGCCAGCAGACAGGCTTTGAACACCGGGGAGCTGTTTTTT
d_gene: .; abundance: .; v_gene: TRBV10-2; j_gene: TRBJ2-2; CDR3aa: CASISGGFYTGELFF; CDR3nt: TGCGCCAGCATATCGGGGGGCTTTTACACCGGGGAGCTGTTTTTT
d_gene: TRBD1; abundance: once; v_gene: TRBV14; j_gene: TRBJ1-2; CDR3aa: CASSPSRDSTWDGYTF; CDR3nt: TGTGCCAGCAGCCCGTCCCGGGACAGTACTTGGGATGGCTACACCTTC
d_gene: .; abundance: .; v_gene: TRBV25-1; j_gene: TRBJ1-1; CDR3aa: CASSTAGRTEAFF; CDR3nt: TGTGCCAGCAGCACAGCGGGAAGGACTGAAGCTTTCTTT
d_gene: .; abundance: .; v_gene: TRBV27; j_gene: TRBJ1-4; CDR3aa: CASSSGQTATNEKLFF; CDR3nt: TGTGCCAGCAGTTCCGGACAGACTGCAACTAATGAAAAACTGTTTTTT
d_gene: TRBD2; abundance: .; v_gene: TRBV3-1/TRBV3-2; j_gene: TRBJ2-2; CDR3aa: CASSPLTSGANTGELFF; CDR3nt: TGTGCCAGCAGCCCCTTGACTAGCGGGGCGAACACCGGGGAGCTGTTTTTT
d_gene: .; abundance: once; v_gene: TRBV7-2; j_gene: TRBJ1-1; CDR3aa: CASSQGVNTEAFF; CDR3nt: TGTGCCAGCAGCCAAGGGGTTAACACTGAAGCTTTCTTT
d_gene: .; abundance: .; v_gene: TRBV5-1; j_gene: TRBJ1-2; CDR3aa: CASSFEGDYGYTF; CDR3nt: TGCGCCAGCAGCTTTGAGGGTGACTATGGCTACACCTTC
d_gene: TRBD1; abundance: .; v_gene: TRBV6-5; j_gene: TRBJ1-6; CDR3aa: CASSWGQGADSPLHF; CDR3nt: TGTGCCAGCAGTTGGGGACAGGGGGCGGATTCACCCCTCCACTTT
d_gene: .; abundance: few; v_gene: TRBV21-1; j_gene: TRBJ1-2; CDR3aa: CASSRRSPFRPGYTF; CDR3nt: TGTGCCAGCAGCCGGCGATCACCTTTCAGGCCTGGCTACACCTTC
d_gene: TRBD2; abundance: .; v_gene: TRBV7-9; j_gene: TRBJ2-2; CDR3aa: CASETSGIHTGELFF; CDR3nt: TGTGCCAGCGAGACTAGCGGGATTCACACCGGGGAGCTGTTTTTT
d_gene: .; abundance: .; v_gene: TRBV19; j_gene: TRBJ1-1; CDR3aa: CASRTMNTEAFF; CDR3nt: TGTGCCAGTAGGACAATGAACACTGAAGCTTTCTTT
d_gene: .; abundance: .; v_gene: TRBV7-9; j_gene: TRBJ1-4; CDR3aa: CASSLGAGVEKLFF; CDR3nt: TGTGCCAGCAGCTTAGGAGCCGGGGTCGAAAAACTGTTTTTT
d_gene: TRBD1; abundance: .; v_gene: TRBV19; j_gene: TRBJ1-2; CDR3aa: CASSLPGGLGYGYTF; CDR3nt: TGTGCCAGTAGTCTGCCAGGGGGCCTCGGCTATGGCTACACCTTC